The clone carrying this TCR beta chain occurred many times. Its antigen is not identified. From around 520 ng of total RNA, TCR beta-specific cDNA was reverse-transcribed using a constant-region primer. It was through three nested multiplex PCR rounds of slightly modified ARM-PCR that TCR beta libraries arose. Primers for the first two PCR rounds were TRBV1-TRBV30 forward primers and a C-beta reverse primer (roughly 9 cycles per round). TCRdb redid the calling of the multiplex PCR reads with MiXCR, one entry per CDR3 protein. The sample lists fewer than 350,000 distinct CDR3 sequences; less than 65% were seen once. Trimming took off 6 bases at V and 3 bases at J, with 11 bases between the two ends. The germline gives CDR1 MNHEY, CDR2 SVGAGI. This CDR3 has 13 residues. This specimen comes from a study of tumor-infiltrating lymphocytes in primary liver carcinoma. The study, taken as a whole, reports: Tumor region pairs overlapped more than did tumor-adjacent and tumor-blood pairs.

Alongside blood RNA obtained from unsorted whole blood, germline DNA was also extracted. Sequenced material: peripheral blood. The TCR sequence derives from a man between 35 and 55 years old with primary liver carcinoma and hepatitis B virus infection. J is TRBJ1-1 and V is TRBV6-5; D unresolved. CDR3 nucleotide sequence: TGTGCCAGCAGCTTGAGCGGGCACACTGAAGCTTTCTTT. As protein: CASSLSGHTEAFF.